This paragraph reports one T cell receptor beta chain. What it binds is unknown. Averaging approximately 0.11 L, one heparinised blood draw came from each individual donor. The data are from a study of beta chain features in type 1 diabetes. Study-wide results and caveats: The naive, central memory and Treg TCRB repertoires showed an apparent similarity that was greater among patients than among healthy donors.

Germline CDR1 and CDR2: SGDLS and YYNGEE. V dropped 0 bases and J dropped 3; count of bases not matched to a gene: 10. The CDR3 runs 18 residues. Sequencing targeted expressed TCRB transcripts, as all isolated RNA had been reverse transcribed. Repertoires were generated with immunoSEQ multiplex PCR, while TCRdb's copy carries only in-frame clones and drops some. The sample consists of 200,000 to 300,000 clones, roughly 14% of them appearing once. The rearrangement uses TRBV9 and TRBJ2-1; 9 bases are a match to TRBD1. Sequencing input: naive CD4+ T cells from blood. The TCR sequence derives from a woman in her forties in good health. The CDR3 protein is CASSVGMGTGLYYNEQFF. As DNA, the CDR3 is TGTGCCAGCAGCGTAGGTATGGGGACAGGGCTATACTACAATGAGCAGTTCTTC.